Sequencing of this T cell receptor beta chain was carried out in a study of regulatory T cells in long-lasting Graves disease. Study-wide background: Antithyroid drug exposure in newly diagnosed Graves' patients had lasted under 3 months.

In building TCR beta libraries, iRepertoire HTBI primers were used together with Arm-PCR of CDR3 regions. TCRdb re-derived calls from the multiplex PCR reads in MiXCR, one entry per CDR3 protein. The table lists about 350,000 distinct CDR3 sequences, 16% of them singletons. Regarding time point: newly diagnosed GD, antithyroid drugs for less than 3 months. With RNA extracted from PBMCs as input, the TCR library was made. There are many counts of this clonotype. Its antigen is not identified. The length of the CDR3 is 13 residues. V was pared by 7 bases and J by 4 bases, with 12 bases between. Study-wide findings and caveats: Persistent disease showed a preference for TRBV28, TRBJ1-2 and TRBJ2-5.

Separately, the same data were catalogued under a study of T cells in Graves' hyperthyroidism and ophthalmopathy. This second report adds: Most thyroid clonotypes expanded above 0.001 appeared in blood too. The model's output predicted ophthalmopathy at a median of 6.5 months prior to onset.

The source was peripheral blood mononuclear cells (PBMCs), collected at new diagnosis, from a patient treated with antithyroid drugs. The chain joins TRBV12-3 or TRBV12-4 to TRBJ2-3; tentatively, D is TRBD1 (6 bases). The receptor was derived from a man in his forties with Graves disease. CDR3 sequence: CASNRGSADTQYF. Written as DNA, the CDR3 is TGTGCCAGCAATAGGGGGTCGGCAGATACGCAGTATTTT.